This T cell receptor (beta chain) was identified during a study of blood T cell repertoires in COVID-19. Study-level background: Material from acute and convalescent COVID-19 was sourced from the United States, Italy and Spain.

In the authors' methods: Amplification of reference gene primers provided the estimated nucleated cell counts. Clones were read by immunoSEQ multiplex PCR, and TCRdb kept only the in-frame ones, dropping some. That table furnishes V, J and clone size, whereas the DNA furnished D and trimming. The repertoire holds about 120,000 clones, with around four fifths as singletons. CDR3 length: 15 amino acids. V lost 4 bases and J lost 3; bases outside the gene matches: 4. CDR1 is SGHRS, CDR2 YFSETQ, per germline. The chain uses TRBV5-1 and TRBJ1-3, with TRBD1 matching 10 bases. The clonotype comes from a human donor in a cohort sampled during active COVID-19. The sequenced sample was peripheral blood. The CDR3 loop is CASSRTGGVGNTIYF. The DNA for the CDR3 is TGCGCCAGCAGCAGGACAGGGGGTGTTGGAAACACCATATATTTT. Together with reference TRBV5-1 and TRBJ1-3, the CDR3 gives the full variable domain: KAGVTQTPRYLIKTRGQQVTLSCSPISGHRSVSWYQQTPGQGLQFLFEYFSETQRNKGNFPGRFSGRQFSNSRSEMNVSTLELGDSALYLCASSRTGGVGNTIYFGEGSWLTVV.